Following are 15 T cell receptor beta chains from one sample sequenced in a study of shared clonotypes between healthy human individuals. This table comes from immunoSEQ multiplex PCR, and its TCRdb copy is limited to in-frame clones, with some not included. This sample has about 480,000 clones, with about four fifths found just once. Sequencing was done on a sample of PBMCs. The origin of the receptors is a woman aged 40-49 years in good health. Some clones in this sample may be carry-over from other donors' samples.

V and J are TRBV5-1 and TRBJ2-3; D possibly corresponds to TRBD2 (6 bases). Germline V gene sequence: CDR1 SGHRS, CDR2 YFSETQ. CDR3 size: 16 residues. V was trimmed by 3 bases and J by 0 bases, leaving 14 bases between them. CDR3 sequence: CASSWVGRESTDTQYF. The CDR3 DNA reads TGCGCCAGCAGCTGGGTGGGACGGGAGAGCACAGATACGCAGTATTTT.

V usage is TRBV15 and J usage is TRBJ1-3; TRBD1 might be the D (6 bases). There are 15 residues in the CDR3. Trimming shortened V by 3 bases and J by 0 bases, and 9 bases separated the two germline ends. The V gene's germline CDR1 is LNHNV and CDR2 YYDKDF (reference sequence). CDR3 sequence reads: CATSRTGISGNTIYF. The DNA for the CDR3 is TGTGCCACCAGCAGGACAGGAATCTCTGGAAACACCATATATTTT.

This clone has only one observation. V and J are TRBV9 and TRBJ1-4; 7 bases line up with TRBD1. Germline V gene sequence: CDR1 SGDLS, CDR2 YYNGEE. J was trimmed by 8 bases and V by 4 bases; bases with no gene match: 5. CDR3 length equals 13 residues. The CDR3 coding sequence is TGTGCCAGCAGCTCTAGGGGGCAGGAAAAACTGTTTTTT. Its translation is CASSSRGQEKLFF.

The CDR3 sequence is CASSSQTVPGTSNNEQFF. CDR3 bases: TGCGCCAGCAGCTCACAGACGGTCCCCGGGACATCGAACAATGAGCAGTTCTTC. The chain carries TRBV5-1 and TRBJ2-1; weak D call: TRBD1 (6 bases). The CDR3 is 18 amino acids. V lost 3 bases and J lost 5, with 24 bases in between. Germline CDR1 and CDR2: SGHRS and YFSETQ. The full variable domain, its missing parts supplied by reference TRBV5-1 and TRBJ2-1, is KAGVTQTPRYLIKTRGQQVTLSCSPISGHRSVSWYQQTPGQGLQFLFEYFSETQRNKGNFPGRFSGRQFSNSRSEMNVSTLELGDSALYLCASSSQTVPGTSNNEQFFGPGTRLTVL.

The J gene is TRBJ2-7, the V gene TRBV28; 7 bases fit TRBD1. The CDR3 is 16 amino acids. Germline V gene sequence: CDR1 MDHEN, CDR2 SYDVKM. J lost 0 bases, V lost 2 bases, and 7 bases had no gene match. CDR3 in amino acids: CASSLIGTAISYEQYF. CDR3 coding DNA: TGTGCCAGCAGTTTAATAGGGACAGCAATCTCCTACGAGCAGTACTTC.

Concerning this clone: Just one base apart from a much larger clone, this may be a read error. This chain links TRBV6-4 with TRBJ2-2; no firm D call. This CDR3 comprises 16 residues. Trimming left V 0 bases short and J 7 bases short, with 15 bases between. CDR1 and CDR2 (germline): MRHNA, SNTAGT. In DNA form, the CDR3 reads TGTGCCAGCAGTGACTCCCACACCAAGGAAATCGGGGAGCTGTTTTTT. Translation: CASSDSHTKEIGELFF.

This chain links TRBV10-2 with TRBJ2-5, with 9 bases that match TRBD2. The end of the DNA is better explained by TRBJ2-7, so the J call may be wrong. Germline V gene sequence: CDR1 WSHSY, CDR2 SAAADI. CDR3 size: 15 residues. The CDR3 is CASSAAGGASYEQYF. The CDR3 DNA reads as TGCGCCAGCAGTGCGGCGGGGGGGGCTTCCTACGAGCAGTACTTC.

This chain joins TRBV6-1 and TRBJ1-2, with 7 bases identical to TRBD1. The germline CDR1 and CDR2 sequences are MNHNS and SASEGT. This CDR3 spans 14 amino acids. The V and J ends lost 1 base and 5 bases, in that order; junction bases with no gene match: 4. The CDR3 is CASSEVQGLYGYTF. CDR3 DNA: TGTGCCAGCAGTGAAGTACAGGGGCTATATGGCTACACCTTC.

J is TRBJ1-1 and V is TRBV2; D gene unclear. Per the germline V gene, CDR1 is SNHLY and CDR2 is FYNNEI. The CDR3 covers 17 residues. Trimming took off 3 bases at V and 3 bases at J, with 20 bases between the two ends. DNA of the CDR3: TGTGCCAGCAGTGATTCGCCAAGAAGACGGGTAGACACTGAAGCTTTCTTT. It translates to CASSDSPRRRVDTEAFF.

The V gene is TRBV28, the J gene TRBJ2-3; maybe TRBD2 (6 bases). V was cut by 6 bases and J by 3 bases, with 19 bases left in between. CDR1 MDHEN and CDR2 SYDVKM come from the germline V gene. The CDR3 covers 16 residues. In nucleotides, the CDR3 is TGTGCCAGCAGCCCGGGGAGGAGGGTTAGAACAGATACGCAGTATTTT. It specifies CASSPGRRVRTDTQYF.

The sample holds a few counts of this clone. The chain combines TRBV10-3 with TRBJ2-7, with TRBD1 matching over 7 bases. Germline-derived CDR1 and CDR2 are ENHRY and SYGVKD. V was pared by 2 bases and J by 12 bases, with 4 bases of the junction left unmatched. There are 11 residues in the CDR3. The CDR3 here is CAISERDRLYF. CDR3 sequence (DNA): TGTGCCATCAGTGAGAGGGACAGACTGTACTTC.

Here the CDR3 DNA reads TGTGCCAGCAGCTTGGGACGTTACCAAGAGACCCAGTACTTC. Its translation: CASSLGRYQETQYF. This rearrangement joins TRBV11-3 to TRBJ2-5, with D perhaps being TRBD1 or TRBD2 (5 bases each). CDR1 and CDR2 from the germline V gene are SGHNT and YENEEA. This CDR3 comprises 14 residues. The germline V and J ends were trimmed by 3 bases and 0 bases, with 8 bases remaining between them.

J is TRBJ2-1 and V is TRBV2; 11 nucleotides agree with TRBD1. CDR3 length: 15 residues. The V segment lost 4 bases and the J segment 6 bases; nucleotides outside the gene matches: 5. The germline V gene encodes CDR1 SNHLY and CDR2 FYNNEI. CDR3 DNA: TGTGCCAGCAGTGTTGAGGGACAGGGGGGCAATGAGCAGTTCTTC. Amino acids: CASSVEGQGGNEQFF. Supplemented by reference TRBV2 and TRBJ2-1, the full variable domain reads EPEVTQTPSHQVTQMGQEVILRCVPISNHLYFYWYRQILGQKVEFLVSFYNNEISEKSEIFDDQFSVERPDGSNFTLKIRSTKLEDSAMYFCASSVEGQGGNEQFFGPGTRLTVL.

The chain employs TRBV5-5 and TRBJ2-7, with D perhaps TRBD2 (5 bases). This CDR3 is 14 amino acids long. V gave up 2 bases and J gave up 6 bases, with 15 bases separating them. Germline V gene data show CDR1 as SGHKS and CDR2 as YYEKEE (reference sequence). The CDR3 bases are TGTGCCAGCAGCTTCGGGGATAGTAGGGCCGAGCAGTACTTC. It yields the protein CASSFGDSRAEQYF.

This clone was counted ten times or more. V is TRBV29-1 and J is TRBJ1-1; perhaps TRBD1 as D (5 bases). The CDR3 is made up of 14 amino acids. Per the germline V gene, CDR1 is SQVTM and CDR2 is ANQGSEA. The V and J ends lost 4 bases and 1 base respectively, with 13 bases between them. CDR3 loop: CSVAGGGANTEAFF. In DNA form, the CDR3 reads TGCAGCGTTGCGGGGGGAGGGGCGAACACTGAAGCTTTCTTT.